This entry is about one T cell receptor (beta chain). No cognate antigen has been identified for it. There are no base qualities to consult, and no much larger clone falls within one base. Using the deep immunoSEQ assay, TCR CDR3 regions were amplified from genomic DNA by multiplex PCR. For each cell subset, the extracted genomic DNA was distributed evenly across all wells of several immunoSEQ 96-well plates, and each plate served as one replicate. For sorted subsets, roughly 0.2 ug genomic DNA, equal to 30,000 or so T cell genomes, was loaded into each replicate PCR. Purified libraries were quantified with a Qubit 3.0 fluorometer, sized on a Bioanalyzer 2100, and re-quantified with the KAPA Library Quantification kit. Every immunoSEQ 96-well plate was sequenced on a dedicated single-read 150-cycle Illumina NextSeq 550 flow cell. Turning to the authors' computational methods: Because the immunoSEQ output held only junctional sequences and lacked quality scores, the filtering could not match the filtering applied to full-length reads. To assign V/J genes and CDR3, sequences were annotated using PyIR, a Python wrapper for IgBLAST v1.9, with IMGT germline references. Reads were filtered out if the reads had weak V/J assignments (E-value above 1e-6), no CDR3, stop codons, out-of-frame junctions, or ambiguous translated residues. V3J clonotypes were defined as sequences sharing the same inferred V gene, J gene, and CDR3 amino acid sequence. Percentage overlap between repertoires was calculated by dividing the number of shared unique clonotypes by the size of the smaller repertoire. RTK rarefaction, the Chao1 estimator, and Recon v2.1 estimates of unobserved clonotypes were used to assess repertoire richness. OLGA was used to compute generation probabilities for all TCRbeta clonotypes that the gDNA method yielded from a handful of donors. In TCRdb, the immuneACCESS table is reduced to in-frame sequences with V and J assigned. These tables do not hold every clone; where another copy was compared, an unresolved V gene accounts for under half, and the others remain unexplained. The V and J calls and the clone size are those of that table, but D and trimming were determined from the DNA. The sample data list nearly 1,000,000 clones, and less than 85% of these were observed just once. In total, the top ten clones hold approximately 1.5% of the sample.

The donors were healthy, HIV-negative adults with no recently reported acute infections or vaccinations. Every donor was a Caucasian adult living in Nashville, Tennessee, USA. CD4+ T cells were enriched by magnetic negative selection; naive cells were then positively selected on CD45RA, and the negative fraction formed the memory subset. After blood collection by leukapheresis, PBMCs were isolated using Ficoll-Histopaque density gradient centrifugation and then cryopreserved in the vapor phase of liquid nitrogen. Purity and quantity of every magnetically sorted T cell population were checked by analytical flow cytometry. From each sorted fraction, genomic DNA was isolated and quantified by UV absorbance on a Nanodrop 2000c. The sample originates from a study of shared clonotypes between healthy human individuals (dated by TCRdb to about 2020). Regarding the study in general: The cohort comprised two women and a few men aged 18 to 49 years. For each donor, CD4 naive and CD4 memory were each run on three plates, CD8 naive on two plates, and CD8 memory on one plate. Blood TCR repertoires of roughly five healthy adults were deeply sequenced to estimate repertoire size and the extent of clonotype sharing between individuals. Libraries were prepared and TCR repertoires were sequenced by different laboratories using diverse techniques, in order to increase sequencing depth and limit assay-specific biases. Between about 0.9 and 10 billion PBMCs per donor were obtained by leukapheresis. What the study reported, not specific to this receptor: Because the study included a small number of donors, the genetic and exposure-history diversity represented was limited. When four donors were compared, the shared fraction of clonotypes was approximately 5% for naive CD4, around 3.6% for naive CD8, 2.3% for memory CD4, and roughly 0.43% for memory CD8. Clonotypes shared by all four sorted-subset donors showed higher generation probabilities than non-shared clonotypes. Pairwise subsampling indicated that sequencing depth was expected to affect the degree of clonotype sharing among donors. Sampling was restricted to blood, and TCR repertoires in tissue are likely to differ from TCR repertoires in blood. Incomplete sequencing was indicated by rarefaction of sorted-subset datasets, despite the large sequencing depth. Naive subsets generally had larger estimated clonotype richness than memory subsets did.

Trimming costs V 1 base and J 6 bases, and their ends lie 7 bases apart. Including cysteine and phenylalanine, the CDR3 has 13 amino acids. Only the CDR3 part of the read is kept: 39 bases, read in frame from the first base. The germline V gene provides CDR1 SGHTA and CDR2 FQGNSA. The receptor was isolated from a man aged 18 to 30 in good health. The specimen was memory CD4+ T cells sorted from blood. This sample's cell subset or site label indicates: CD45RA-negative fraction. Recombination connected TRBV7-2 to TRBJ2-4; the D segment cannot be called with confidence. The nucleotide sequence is TGTGCCAGCAGCTTAGAGGTCAGAAACATTCAGTACTTC. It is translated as CASSLEVRNIQYF.